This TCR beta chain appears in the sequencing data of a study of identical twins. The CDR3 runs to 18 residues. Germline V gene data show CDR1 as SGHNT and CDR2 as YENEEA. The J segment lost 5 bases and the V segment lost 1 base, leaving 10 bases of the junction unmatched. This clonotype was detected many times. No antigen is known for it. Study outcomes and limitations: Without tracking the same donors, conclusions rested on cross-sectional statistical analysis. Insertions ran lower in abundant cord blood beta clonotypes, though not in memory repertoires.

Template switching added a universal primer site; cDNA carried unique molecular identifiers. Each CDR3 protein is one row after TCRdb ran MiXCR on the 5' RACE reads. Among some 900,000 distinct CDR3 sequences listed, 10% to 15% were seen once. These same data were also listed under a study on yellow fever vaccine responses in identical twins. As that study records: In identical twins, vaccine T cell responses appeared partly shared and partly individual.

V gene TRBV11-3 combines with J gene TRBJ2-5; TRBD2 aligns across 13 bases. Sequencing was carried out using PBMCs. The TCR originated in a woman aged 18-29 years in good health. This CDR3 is CASSLALWTSGSLETQYF. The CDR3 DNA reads TGTGCCAGCAGCTTAGCTCTCTGGACTAGCGGGAGTCTTGAGACCCAGTACTTC.